A single sample gave rise to the 31 T cell receptor beta chains below, sequenced in a study of CD8+ T cells in alopecia areata. The treatment denotes: oral pan-JAK inhibitor, 5-10 mg twice daily. Investigators isolated RNA and reverse transcribed it into cDNA to act as the sequencing template. Sequencing was performed with immunoSEQ multiplex PCR; in TCRdb, only in-frame clones are kept and a portion is missing. Of more than 200,000 clones detected, about 64% appear once; the ten largest clones hold 4% to 5%. The starting material was CD4+ T cells sorted from blood, obtained at week 4, from a patient treated with tofacitinib. Every receptor here comes from a human donor with alopecia areata.

This clone was counted only a few times. The genes are TRBV30 and TRBJ2-7; perhaps TRBD1 as D (5 bases). The V gene lost 1 base and the J gene lost 2 bases, with 15 bases spanning the gap. The CDR3 has 15 amino acids. Germline CDR1 and CDR2: GTSNPN and SVGIG (reference sequence). The CDR3 sequence is CAWSGLQGRPYEQYF. The CDR3 coding sequence is TGTGCCTGGAGTGGTCTTCAGGGTAGGCCCTACGAGCAGTACTTC.

This CDR3 is CASSRGTDPRGGYTF. CDR3 DNA: TGTGCCAGCAGCCGCGGAACAGACCCAAGGGGGGGCTACACCTTC. The V gene is TRBV7-9, the J gene TRBJ1-2, with TRBD1 as a possible D gene (6 bases). Per germline, CDR1 SEHNR and CDR2 FQNEAQ (reference sequence). The length of the CDR3 is 15 residues. The V gene lost 5 bases and the J gene lost 8 bases, with 21 bases spanning the gap.

This sequence joins TRBV5-5 and TRBJ2-3; no clear D gene. In germline, CDR1 is SGHKS, CDR2 YYEKEE (reference sequence). There are 11 residues in the CDR3. Trimming cost V 5 bases and J 6 bases, with 7 bases left between them. Written as DNA, the CDR3 is TGTGCCAGCAGGACGGGTGATACGCAGTATTTT. It encodes CASRTGDTQYF.

CDR3 DNA: TGTGCCAGCAGTTTAAGCCCGACGCCGGTCAATTCACCCCTCCACTTT. It yields the protein CASSLSPTPVNSPLHF. The chain has TRBV27 and TRBJ1-6; D remains ambiguous. Trimming cost V 2 bases and J 7 bases, with 15 bases left between them. The germline V gene encodes CDR1 MNHEY and CDR2 SMNVEV (reference sequence). The CDR3 runs to 16 residues.

This clone turned up a few times. The J gene is TRBJ1-5, the V gene TRBV27, with D possibly TRBD1 on 6 matching bases. Looked up from germline, CDR1 is MNHEY and CDR2 is SMNVEV (reference sequence). The CDR3 totals 13 residues. Deletions cut 6 bases from V and 5 bases from J, with 11 bases between. The CDR3 region is CASSQDRYQPQHF. The CDR3 DNA sequence: TGTGCCAGCAGCCAAGACAGGTATCAGCCCCAGCATTTT.

This clone has a handful of counts. The chain is built from TRBV5-1 and TRBJ1-1; possible D gene TRBD1, 5 bases. This CDR3 is 15 amino acids long. V was cut by 3 bases and J by 3 bases, with 15 bases left in between. The germline V gene has CDR1 SGHRS and CDR2 YFSETQ. The CDR3 sequence is CASSSAGRGDTEAFF. CDR3 DNA sequence: TGCGCCAGCAGCTCGGCCGGTCGGGGCGACACTGAAGCTTTCTTT.

The CDR3 spells CASNYRGRIGGYTF. As DNA, the CDR3 is TGTGCCAGCAACTACAGGGGGCGAATTGGTGGCTACACCTTC. This chain connects TRBV5-6 to TRBJ1-2, with 9 bases lining up with TRBD1. The CDR3 spans 14 residues. V was pared by 6 bases and J by 7 bases, with 10 bases of the junction left unmatched. Per germline, CDR1 SGHDT and CDR2 YYEEEE.

This rearrangement joins TRBV7-2 to TRBJ1-5, with 7 positions matching TRBD1. Unmatched junction bases numbered 3, after V lost 1 base and J lost 6 bases. This CDR3 contains 14 residues. Germline V gene sequence: CDR1 SGHTA, CDR2 FQGNSA. CDR3 nucleotides: TGTGCCAGCAGCTTAGGACAGGGAGCTCAGCCCCAGCATTTT. This gives the protein CASSLGQGAQPQHF.

This chain links TRBV10-3 with TRBJ1-1, with D perhaps TRBD1 (5 bases). This CDR3 comprises 12 residues. Trimming removed 3 bases at V and 5 bases at J, with 7 bases between. From germline, CDR1 is ENHRY and CDR2 SYGVKD. The DNA for the CDR3 is TGTGCCATCAGTGAAGGGGAAACTGAAGCTTTCTTT. Protein product: CAISEGETEAFF.

This chain uses TRBV5-1 with TRBJ1-1; D gene unclear. The CDR3 length is 13 residues. The germline gives CDR1 SGHRS, CDR2 YFSETQ. The ends were cut back, 4 bases at V and 4 bases at J, with 11 bases in the middle. Here the CDR3 reads CASSQAGSTEAFF. CDR3 DNA: TGCGCCAGCAGCCAGGCGGGAAGCACTGAAGCTTTCTTT.

The chain recombines TRBV4-3 with TRBJ1-5; no clear D gene. The CDR3 contains 14 residues. V was pared by 4 bases and J by 4 bases, with 11 bases between. Germline V CDR1 and CDR2: LGHNA, YSLEER. CDR3 nucleotide sequence: TGCGCCAGCAGCCCCTCGGGGATTAATCAGCCCCAGCATTTT. Its protein is CASSPSGINQPQHF.

This chain connects TRBV10-3 to TRBJ1-2; D is possibly TRBD1 (5 bases). The V gene lost 0 bases and the J gene lost 5 bases, with 7 bases spanning the gap. The CDR3 runs to 13 residues. CDR1 ENHRY and CDR2 SYGVKD come from the germline V gene. As DNA, the CDR3 is TGTGCCATCAGTGAGTCCAGGGAGTATGGCTACACCTTC. This translates into CAISESREYGYTF.

The gene calls are TRBV29-1 and TRBJ1-1; TRBD1 matches 7 bases. J was trimmed by 7 bases and V by 4 bases; bases with no gene match: 9. The CDR3 loop spans 13 amino acids. CDR1 and CDR2 from the germline V gene are SQVTM and ANQGSEA. CDR3: CSVATGQAIEAFF. In nucleotides, the CDR3 is TGCAGCGTTGCAACCGGACAGGCGATTGAAGCTTTCTTT.

This chain uses TRBV6-5 with TRBJ1-2; 8 bases line up with TRBD1. V shed 5 bases and J 7 bases; nucleotides not matched to a gene: 6. Germline V lookup: CDR1 MNHEY, CDR2 SVGAGI. CDR3 length equals 13 residues. The CDR3 reads CASSDGQGSGYTF. The CDR3 coding sequence is TGTGCCAGCAGTGACGGACAGGGCTCTGGCTACACCTTC.

The chain combines TRBV14 with TRBJ2-5, with D perhaps TRBD1 or TRBD2 (5 bases each). Per germline, CDR1 SGHDN and CDR2 FVKESK. V was cut by 3 bases and J by 4 bases, with 9 bases left in between. This CDR3 has 13 residues. CDR3 sequence (DNA): TGTGCCAGCAGCCAGCAGAGGGGAGAGACCCAGTACTTC. Protein product: CASSQQRGETQYF.

This clone was seen just once. V and J are TRBV7-2 and TRBJ1-2; D might be TRBD1 (5 bases). The length of the CDR3 is 14 residues. The V and J ends lost 11 bases and 2 bases respectively, with 18 bases between them. From germline, CDR1 is SGHTA and CDR2 FQGNSA. The CDR3 protein is CASTHGGVNYGYTF. The CDR3 nucleotides are TGTGCCTCTACCCATGGGGGTGTCAACTATGGCTACACCTTC.

A single count supports this clone. The V call is TRBV30, the J call TRBJ1-4, with 7 bases matching TRBD1. The CDR3 is made up of 12 amino acids. V shed 4 bases, J shed 8 bases, and the junction held 4 bases outside the gene matches. Germline CDR1 reads GTSNPN; CDR2 reads SVGIG (reference sequence). The CDR3 DNA follows: TGTGCCTGGACGACAGGGTACGAAAAACTGTTTTTT. Its translation: CAWTTGYEKLFF.

V usage is TRBV29-1 and J usage is TRBJ1-2; D unclear. V was cut by 3 bases and J by 4 bases, with 12 bases left in between. This CDR3 has 13 residues. CDR1 SQVTM and CDR2 ANQGSEA come from the germline V gene. In nucleotides, the CDR3 is TGCAGCGTTGAGGCGGGGTCCTCCTATGGCTACACCTTC. Encoded protein: CSVEAGSSYGYTF.

The chain has TRBV27 and TRBJ1-5; D is ambiguous. Trimming stripped 3 bases from V and 0 bases from J, with 6 bases between. The CDR3 runs to 14 residues. CDR1 is MNHEY and CDR2 is SMNVEV in the germline V gene (reference sequence). CDR3 nucleotides: TGTGCCAGCAGTTTTGCCAATAGCAATCAGCCCCAGCATTTT. This codes for CASSFANSNQPQHF.

This chain uses TRBV15 with TRBJ2-4; D remains unclear. Trimming left V 3 bases short and J 5 bases short, with 14 bases between. The CDR3 has 15 residues. Germline V gene lookup returns CDR1 LNHNV and CDR2 YYDKDF (reference sequence). CDR3 sequence: CATSRGRRNQNIQYF. The CDR3 DNA reads as TGTGCCACCAGCAGGGGAAGACGGAATCAAAACATTCAGTACTTC.

The CDR3 nucleotides are TGTGCCAGCAGCATTACTAGCGGGGAGTCCTACGAGCAGTACTTC. As protein: CASSITSGESYEQYF. The chain has TRBV7-2 and TRBJ2-7; 10 bases agree with TRBD2. CDR1 is SGHTA and CDR2 is FQGNSA in the germline V gene. The CDR3 length is 15 residues. V shed 5 bases, J shed 1 base, and the junction held 5 bases outside the gene matches.

This clone has more than one count but fewer than ten. The genes are TRBV2 and TRBJ2-2; D remains unclear. Looked up from germline, CDR1 is SNHLY and CDR2 is FYNNEI. The CDR3 length is 13 residues. V was shortened by 0 bases and J by 7 bases, with 6 bases between the two germline ends. For the CDR3, the DNA is TGTGCCAGCAGTGAAGCCGAACTCGGGGAGCTGTTTTTT. This codes for CASSEAELGELFF.

V and J are TRBV28 and TRBJ1-1; D may be TRBD1 (6 bases). Germline-derived CDR1 and CDR2 are MDHEN and SYDVKM. Trimming left V 3 bases short and J 4 bases short, with 12 bases between. The CDR3 covers 14 residues. CDR3 sequence: CASSLPGASTEAFF. Written as DNA, the CDR3 is TGTGCCAGCAGTTTGCCAGGGGCCAGCACTGAAGCTTTCTTT.

The rearrangement links TRBV30 to TRBJ1-5; D is undetermined. Looked up from germline, CDR1 is GTSNPN and CDR2 is SVGIG (reference sequence). CDR3 length: 13 amino acids. The V end lost 1 base, the J end lost 4 bases, and 8 bases lay between the germline ends. The CDR3 sequence: CAWSDGPNQPQHF. The CDR3 DNA follows: TGTGCCTGGAGTGACGGACCGAATCAGCCCCAGCATTTT.

The chain is built from TRBV5-1 and TRBJ2-3; 9 nucleotides align to TRBD1. V shed 4 bases and J 6 bases; nucleotides not matched to a gene: 6. Germline V gene lookup returns CDR1 SGHRS and CDR2 YFSETQ. This CDR3 comprises 14 residues. The DNA for the CDR3 is TGCGCCAGCAGCGCCGGGACAGGGCTGGATACGCAGTATTTT. Translated: CASSAGTGLDTQYF.

A few counts support this clone. Germline is not matched at one junction end, which may reflect a read error. The chain carries TRBV7-7 and TRBJ2-5; tentatively, D is TRBD2 (6 bases). CDR1 and CDR2 (germline): SSHAT, FNYEAQ (reference sequence). The CDR3 is 13 residues long. CDR3 region: CASSLAGTGTQYF. CDR3 sequence (DNA): TGTGCTAGCAGCTTGGCGGGGACCGGGACCCAGTACTTC.

The gene calls are TRBV5-1 and TRBJ2-2, with unresolved D. Trimming removed 4 bases at V and 0 bases at J, with 10 bases between. Germline V lookup: CDR1 SGHRS, CDR2 YFSETQ. The CDR3 covers 15 residues. In DNA form, the CDR3 reads TGCGCCAGCAGCCCCTCGTTCCCGAACACCGGGGAGCTGTTTTTT. Translation gives CASSPSFPNTGELFF.

The rearrangement links TRBV29-1 to TRBJ2-7, with 14 bases matching TRBD2. This CDR3 is built from 17 residues. CDR1 and CDR2 (germline): SQVTM, ANQGSEA. V lost 5 bases to trimming and J lost 0 bases; unmatched junction nucleotides: 9. In nucleotides, the CDR3 is TGCAGCGTTCCGACTAGCGGGGGGGCCTCGAACTCCTACGAGCAGTACTTC. Its translation is CSVPTSGGASNSYEQYF.

A few counts support this clone. The genes are TRBV11-1 and TRBJ2-5; no clear D. The CDR3 runs to 14 residues. The germline V gene encodes CDR1 SGHAT and CDR2 FQDESV (reference sequence). Trimming took off 0 bases at V and 1 base at J, with 6 bases between the two ends. The CDR3 DNA follows: TGTGCCAGCAGCTTAGCGGCGGCCCAAGAGACCCAGTACTTC. It specifies CASSLAAAQETQYF.

The rearrangement links TRBV5-4 to TRBJ1-2; D call uncertain. With 1 base removed from V and 2 bases from J, the gap between germline ends came to 12 bases. This CDR3 has 15 residues. Germline CDR1 and CDR2: SGHNT and YYREEE (reference sequence). CDR3 nucleotide sequence: TGTGCCAGCAGCTTGTCACAGACTCCAAACTATGGCTACACCTTC. Encoded protein: CASSLSQTPNYGYTF.

This clone was recorded a few times. The chain joins TRBV6-6 to TRBJ2-5; 12 nucleotides align to TRBD1. The CDR3 has 14 residues. The V gene's germline CDR1 is MNHNY and CDR2 SVGAGI (reference sequence). Losses at the gene ends were 7 bases for V and 5 bases for J; bases not matched to a gene: 5. The CDR3 region has the DNA TGTGCCAGCACGGGACAGGGGGCGCGGGAGACCCAGTACTTC. This codes for CASTGQGARETQYF.